This is a list of T cell receptor beta chains from one sample in a study of cytomegalovirus exposure and HLA in healthy donors. Some clones are missing from TCRdb's copy, which holds only in-frame ones; the method was immunoSEQ multiplex PCR. Counted here are just over 85,000 clones, around 75% occurring once; the ten biggest clones make up roughly 3%. The sequenced sample consisted of PBMCs. These receptors all come from a man in his forties or fifties in good health and CMV-seronegative. Both conserved end residues are part of each CDR3. Each record gives: V gene, J gene, clone size, CDR3 length, D gene, CDR3 protein, CDR3 DNA. D genes are given only for firm matches. The size entry is marked missing in some rows and otherwise reads once, few, many or a size class.

v_call: TRBV4-3; j_call: TRBJ2-5; clone_size: NA; cdr3_length: 17; d_call: TRBD2; cdr3_aa: CASSHEASGSYQETQYF; cdr3_nt: TGCGCCAGCAGCCACGAGGCTAGCGGCTCGTACCAAGAGACCCAGTACTTC
v_call: TRBV6-4; j_call: TRBJ2-3; clone_size: few; cdr3_length: 15; d_call: TRBD2; cdr3_aa: CASSDSAGGADTQYF; cdr3_nt: TGTGCCAGCAGTGACTCAGCGGGGGGGGCAGATACGCAGTATTTT
v_call: TRBV4-1; j_call: TRBJ1-5; clone_size: NA; cdr3_length: 16; d_call: TRBD1; cdr3_aa: CASSQGSQGASQPQHF; cdr3_nt: TGCGCCAGCAGCCAAGGGAGCCAGGGGGCGAGTCAGCCCCAGCATTTT
v_call: TRBV11-1; j_call: TRBJ1-2; clone_size: few; cdr3_length: 14; d_call: TRBD1; cdr3_aa: CASSPSDRLGGYTF; cdr3_nt: TGTGCCAGCAGCCCATCGGACAGGCTAGGTGGCTACACCTTC
v_call: TRBV6-5; j_call: TRBJ2-3; clone_size: NA; cdr3_length: 15; d_call: TRBD2; cdr3_aa: CASRGAGGGTDTQYF; cdr3_nt: TGTGCCAGCAGGGGGGCGGGGGGTGGCACAGATACGCAGTATTTT
v_call: TRBV23-1; j_call: TRBJ1-4; clone_size: NA; cdr3_length: 14; d_call: NA; cdr3_aa: CAIKRGTSNEKLFF; cdr3_nt: TGCGCCATCAAAAGGGGGACTAGTAATGAAAAACTGTTTTTT
v_call: TRBV5-1; j_call: TRBJ2-1; clone_size: once; cdr3_length: 16; d_call: TRBD2; cdr3_aa: CASSPRTSGGYNEQFF; cdr3_nt: TGCGCCAGCAGCCCGCGAACTAGCGGGGGGTACAATGAGCAGTTCTTC
v_call: TRBV30; j_call: TRBJ2-7; clone_size: NA; cdr3_length: 11; d_call: NA; cdr3_aa: CACKLVYEQYF; cdr3_nt: TGTGCCTGTAAACTGGTATACGAGCAGTACTTC
v_call: TRBV18; j_call: TRBJ2-7; clone_size: NA; cdr3_length: 15; d_call: TRBD1; cdr3_aa: CASSPGGQGYYEQYF; cdr3_nt: TGTGCCAGCTCACCCGGGGGACAGGGATATTACGAGCAGTACTTC
v_call: TRBV19; j_call: TRBJ1-1; clone_size: few; cdr3_length: 15; d_call: TRBD1; cdr3_aa: CASSTRQGWNTEAFF; cdr3_nt: TGTGCCAGCTCAACCCGACAGGGTTGGAACACTGAAGCTTTCTTT
v_call: TRBV25-1; j_call: TRBJ2-5; clone_size: NA; cdr3_length: 15; d_call: TRBD1; cdr3_aa: CASSPSGTGKETQYF; cdr3_nt: TGTGCCAGCAGCCCCTCCGGGACAGGGAAGGAGACCCAGTACTTC
v_call: TRBV7-2; j_call: TRBJ2-7; clone_size: NA; cdr3_length: 14; d_call: NA; cdr3_aa: CASNPLGRSYEQYF; cdr3_nt: TGTGCCAGCAACCCCTTGGGGCGATCCTACGAGCAGTACTTC
v_call: TRBV18; j_call: TRBJ2-7; clone_size: NA; cdr3_length: 14; d_call: NA; cdr3_aa: CASSPSGLTYEQYF; cdr3_nt: TGTGCCAGCTCACCATCAGGACTTACCTACGAGCAGTACTTC
v_call: TRBV28; j_call: TRBJ1-2; clone_size: NA; cdr3_length: 13; d_call: NA; cdr3_aa: CASSFLEVYGYTF; cdr3_nt: TGTGCCAGCAGTTTCCTCGAGGTCTATGGCTACACCTTC
v_call: TRBV28; j_call: TRBJ2-2; clone_size: few; cdr3_length: 15; d_call: NA; cdr3_aa: CASRPWTRATGELFF; cdr3_nt: TGTGCCAGCAGACCATGGACACGGGCCACCGGGGAGCTGTTTTTT
v_call: TRBV6-1; j_call: TRBJ2-7; clone_size: NA; cdr3_length: 14; d_call: NA; cdr3_aa: CASSNPGSSHEQYF; cdr3_nt: TGTGCCAGCAGCAACCCGGGGTCAAGCCACGAGCAGTACTTC